The 10 T cell receptor beta chains reported below all come from one sample, sequenced in a study of blood T cell repertoires in COVID-19. Measured with immunoSEQ multiplex PCR; TCRdb has only the in-frame clones, and not every one. The table has roughly 90,000 clones, 85% seen once. Sequencing input: peripheral blood. These receptors all stem from an elderly man with acute or convalescent COVID-19.

The rearrangement links TRBV27 to TRBJ1-3; D not certain. Trimming left V 3 bases short and J 6 bases short, with 12 bases between. Germline CDR1 MNHEY, CDR2 SMNVEV (reference sequence). The CDR3 length is 14 residues. The CDR3 sequence: CASSFGRGENTIYF. CDR3 in DNA: TGTGCCAGCAGTTTCGGTCGGGGTGAAAACACCATATATTTT.

The rearrangement joins TRBV7-9 to TRBJ2-7; D might be TRBD2 (6 bases). The CDR3 extends over 13 amino acids. The V gene lost 4 bases and the J gene lost 5 bases, with 12 bases spanning the gap. Germline assignment: CDR1 SEHNR and CDR2 FQNEAQ (reference sequence). This CDR3 is CASSSSGPNEQYF. Here the CDR3 DNA reads TGTGCCAGCAGCTCGAGCGGGCCCAACGAGCAGTACTTC. Variable domain in full (rest from reference TRBV7-9 and TRBJ2-7): DTGVSQNPRHKITKRGQNVTFRCDPISEHNRLYWYRQTLGQGPEFLTYFQNEAQLEKSRLLSDRFSAERPKGSFSTLEIQRTEQGDSAMYLCASSSSGPNEQYFGPGTRLTVT.

The chain joins TRBV7-9 to TRBJ2-7, with 10 bases aligning to TRBD2. CDR1 and CDR2 (germline): SEHNR, FQNEAQ (reference sequence). The length of the CDR3 is 16 residues. J lost 4 bases, V lost 0 bases, and 6 bases had no gene match. In DNA form, the CDR3 reads TGTGCCAGCAGCTTAGCGGCGTCTAGCGGGAGTTACGAGCAGTACTTC. This encodes CASSLAASSGSYEQYF.

The rearrangement uses TRBV27 and TRBJ2-1; 8 nucleotides line up with TRBD2. Trimming removed 1 base from V and 1 base from J; junction bases left unmatched: 6. Looked up from germline, CDR1 is MNHEY and CDR2 is SMNVEV (reference sequence). The CDR3 extends over 17 amino acids. The CDR3 loop reads CASSLWASGPSYNEQFF. In DNA, the CDR3 is TGTGCCAGCAGTTTATGGGCTAGCGGGCCATCCTACAATGAGCAGTTCTTC.

The chain links TRBV2 to TRBJ2-1; 7 positions agree with TRBD2. From germline, CDR1 is SNHLY and CDR2 FYNNEI. This CDR3 comprises 16 residues. Losses at the gene ends were 7 bases for V and 2 bases for J; bases not matched to a gene: 11. The CDR3 region has the DNA TGTGCCAGCACCCGACTCGCGGGAGACACCTACAATGAGCAGTTCTTC. This sequence encodes CASTRLAGDTYNEQFF.

V and J are TRBV19 and TRBJ1-1, with TRBD1 as a possible D gene (5 bases). The CDR3 has 14 amino acids. V was pared by 1 base and J by 6 bases, with 12 bases between. Per germline, CDR1 LNHDA and CDR2 SQIVND (reference sequence). In DNA, the CDR3 is TGTGCCAGTAGTATAGTTAGGGGAAAGGCTGAAGCTTTCTTT. Translated: CASSIVRGKAEAFF.

The chain combines TRBV7-3 with TRBJ2-2; D might be TRBD1 (5 bases). V was trimmed by 2 bases and J by 4 bases, leaving 8 bases between them. Germline CDR1 is SGHTA and CDR2 is FQGTGA. This CDR3 spans 14 amino acids. Here the CDR3 DNA reads TGTGCCAGCAGCTTAGCGGACACCACCGGGGAGCTGTTTTTT. This encodes CASSLADTTGELFF.

V usage is TRBV5-4 and J usage is TRBJ2-1, with 14 bases fitting TRBD2. Unmatched junction bases numbered 5, after V lost 4 bases and J lost 5 bases. Germline CDR1 is SGHNT and CDR2 is YYREEE (reference sequence). CDR3 length: 16 amino acids. The CDR3 loop is CASSQGTSGSHNEQFF. The DNA for the CDR3 is TGTGCCAGCAGCCAGGGGACTAGCGGGAGCCACAATGAGCAGTTCTTC.

The chain employs TRBV6-6 and TRBJ1-5; D is ambiguous. Germline CDR1 is MNHNY and CDR2 is SVGAGI (reference sequence). The CDR3 covers 15 residues. Trimming removed 2 bases from V and 2 bases from J, with 10 bases in between. The CDR3 reads CASSYAPEGNQPQHF. As DNA, the CDR3 is TGTGCCAGCAGTTACGCCCCGGAGGGCAATCAGCCCCAGCATTTT.

The chain links TRBV9 to TRBJ1-4; D is possibly TRBD1 (5 bases). The CDR3 extends over 15 amino acids. Trimming removed 3 bases at V and 3 bases at J, with 12 bases between. Per germline, CDR1 SGDLS and CDR2 YYNGEE. The CDR3 DNA reads as TGTGCCAGCAGCGCACAGGCGAGACCTAATGAAAAACTGTTTTTT. Residues: CASSAQARPNEKLFF.